The sequence of this TCR beta chain was determined in a study of human versus mouse CDR3 diversity and MHC coevolution. Clones were read by immunoSEQ multiplex PCR, and TCRdb kept only the in-frame ones, dropping some. The sample has tens of thousands of clones, about 93% seen once. Cells were CD45RO-negative CD62L-positive naive CD4 T cells sorted from PBMCs. The CDR3 sequence is 16 residues long. V lost 4 bases and J 0 bases, leaving 13 bases between the germline ends. Germline CDR1 SGHTA, CDR2 FQGTGA. Source material: naive CD4+ T cells from blood. Stated subset: CD45RO-negative CD62L-positive naive CD4 T cells. The chain links TRBV7-3 to TRBJ2-1, with D unresolved. The sequence was collected from a person aged 55 to 75 in good health. CDR3 residues: CASSSTTVLSYNEQFF. The CDR3 DNA reads TGTGCCAGCAGCTCAACAACAGTACTCTCCTACAATGAGCAGTTCTTC.